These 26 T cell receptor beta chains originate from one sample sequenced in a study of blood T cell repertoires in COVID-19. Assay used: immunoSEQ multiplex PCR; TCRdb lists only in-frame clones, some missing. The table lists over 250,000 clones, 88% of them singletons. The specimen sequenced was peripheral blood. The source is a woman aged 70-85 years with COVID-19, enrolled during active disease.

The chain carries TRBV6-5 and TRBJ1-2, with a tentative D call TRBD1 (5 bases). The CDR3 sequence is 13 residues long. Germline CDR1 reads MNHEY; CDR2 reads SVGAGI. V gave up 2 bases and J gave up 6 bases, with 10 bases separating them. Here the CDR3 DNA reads TGTGCCAGCAGTTACCAGGGTCGGAATGGCTACACCTTC. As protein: CASSYQGRNGYTF.

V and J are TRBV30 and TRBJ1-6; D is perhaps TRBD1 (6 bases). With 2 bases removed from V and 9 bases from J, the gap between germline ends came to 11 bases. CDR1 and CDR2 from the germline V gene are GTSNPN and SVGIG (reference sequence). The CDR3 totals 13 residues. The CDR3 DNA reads TGTGCCTGGAGTTCGACAGGTGGTTCACCCCTCCACTTT. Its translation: CAWSSTGGSPLHF.

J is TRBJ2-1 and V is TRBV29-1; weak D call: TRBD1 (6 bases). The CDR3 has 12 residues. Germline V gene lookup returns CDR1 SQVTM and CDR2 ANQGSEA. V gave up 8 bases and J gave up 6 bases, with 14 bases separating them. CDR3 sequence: CSFIRRGNEQFF. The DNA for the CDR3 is TGCAGCTTCATCCGCAGGGGCAATGAGCAGTTCTTC.

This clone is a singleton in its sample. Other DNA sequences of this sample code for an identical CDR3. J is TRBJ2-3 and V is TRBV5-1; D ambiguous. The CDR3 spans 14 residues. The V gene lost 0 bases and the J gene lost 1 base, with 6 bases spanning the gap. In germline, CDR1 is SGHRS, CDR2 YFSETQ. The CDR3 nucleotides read TGCGCCAGCAGCTTGGGAAGCGGCACAGATACGCAGTATTTT. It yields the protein CASSLGSGTDTQYF.

This CDR3 is CASSLVAVNEKLFF. CDR3 coding DNA: TGTGCCAGCAGCTTAGTAGCGGTGAATGAAAAACTGTTTTTT. The chain couples TRBV5-6 to TRBJ1-4; D is unresolved. The CDR3 consists of 14 residues. V was pared by 2 bases and J by 5 bases, with 10 bases between. Germline V gene lookup returns CDR1 SGHDT and CDR2 YYEEEE.

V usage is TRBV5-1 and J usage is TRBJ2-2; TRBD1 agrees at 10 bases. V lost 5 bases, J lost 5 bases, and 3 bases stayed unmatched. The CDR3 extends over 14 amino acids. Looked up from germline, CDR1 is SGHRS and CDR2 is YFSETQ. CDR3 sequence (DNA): TGCGCCAGCAGTGACAGGGGGCTAACCGGGGAGCTGTTTTTT. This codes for CASSDRGLTGELFF.

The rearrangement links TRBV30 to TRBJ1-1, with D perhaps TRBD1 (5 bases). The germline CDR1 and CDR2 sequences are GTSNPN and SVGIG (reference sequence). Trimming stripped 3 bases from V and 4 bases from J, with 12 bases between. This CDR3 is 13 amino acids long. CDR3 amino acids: CAWSPGWGTEAFF. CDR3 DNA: TGTGCCTGGAGCCCAGGGTGGGGCACTGAAGCTTTCTTT.

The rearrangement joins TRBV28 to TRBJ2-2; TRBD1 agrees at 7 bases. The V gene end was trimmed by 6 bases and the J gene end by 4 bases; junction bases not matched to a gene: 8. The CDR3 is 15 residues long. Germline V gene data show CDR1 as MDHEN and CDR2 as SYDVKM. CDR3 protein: CASSPGQTSTGELFF. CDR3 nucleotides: TGTGCCAGCAGCCCGGGACAGACATCCACCGGGGAGCTGTTTTTT.

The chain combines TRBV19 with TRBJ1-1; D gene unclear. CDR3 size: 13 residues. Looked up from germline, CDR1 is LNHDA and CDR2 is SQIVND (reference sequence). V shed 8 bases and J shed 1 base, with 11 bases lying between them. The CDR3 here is CASRRSSNTEAFF. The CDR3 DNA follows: TGTGCCAGTCGGAGGTCCTCGAACACTGAAGCTTTCTTT.

The CDR3 reads CASSPSFLGGTDTQYF. The CDR3 DNA is TGTGCCAGCAGTCCTAGTTTTTTAGGGGGCACAGATACGCAGTATTTT. This rearrangement joins TRBV2 to TRBJ2-3, with D possibly TRBD1 on 5 matching bases. CDR3 length equals 16 residues. Germline CDR1 is SNHLY and CDR2 is FYNNEI. Trimming removed 5 bases from V and 1 base from J, with 16 bases in between.

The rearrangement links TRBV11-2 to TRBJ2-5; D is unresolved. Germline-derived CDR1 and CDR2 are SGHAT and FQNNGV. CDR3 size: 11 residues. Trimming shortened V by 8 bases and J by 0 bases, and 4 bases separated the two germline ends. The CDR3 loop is CASEYQETQYF. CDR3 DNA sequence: TGTGCCAGCGAGTACCAAGAGACCCAGTACTTC.

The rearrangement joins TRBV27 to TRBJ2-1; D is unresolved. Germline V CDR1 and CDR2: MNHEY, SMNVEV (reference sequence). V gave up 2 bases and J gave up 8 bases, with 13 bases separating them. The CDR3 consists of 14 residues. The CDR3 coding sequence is TGTGCCAGCAGTTTAGATCGCACTCTCTATGAGCAGTTCTTC. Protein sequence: CASSLDRTLYEQFF.

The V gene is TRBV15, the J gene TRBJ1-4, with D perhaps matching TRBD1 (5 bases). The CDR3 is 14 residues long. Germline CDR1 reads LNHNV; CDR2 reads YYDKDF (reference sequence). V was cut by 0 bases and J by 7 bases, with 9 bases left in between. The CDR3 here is CATSRDRVSEKLFF. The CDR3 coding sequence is TGTGCCACCAGCAGAGACAGGGTTAGTGAAAAACTGTTTTTT.

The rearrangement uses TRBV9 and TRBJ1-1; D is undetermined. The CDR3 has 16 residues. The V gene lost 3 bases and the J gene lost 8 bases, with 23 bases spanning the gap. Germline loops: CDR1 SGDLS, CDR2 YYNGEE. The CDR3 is CASSDRAGVGIEEAFF. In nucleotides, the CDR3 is TGTGCCAGCAGCGATAGGGCGGGCGTAGGGATCGAAGAAGCTTTCTTT.

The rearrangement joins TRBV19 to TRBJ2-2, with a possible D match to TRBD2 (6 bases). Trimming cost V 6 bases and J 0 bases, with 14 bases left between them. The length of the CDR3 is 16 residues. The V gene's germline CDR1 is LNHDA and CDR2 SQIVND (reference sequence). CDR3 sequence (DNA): TGTGCCAGTAGGGGAGCGGGTGCTGCGAACACCGGGGAGCTGTTTTTT. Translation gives CASRGAGAANTGELFF.

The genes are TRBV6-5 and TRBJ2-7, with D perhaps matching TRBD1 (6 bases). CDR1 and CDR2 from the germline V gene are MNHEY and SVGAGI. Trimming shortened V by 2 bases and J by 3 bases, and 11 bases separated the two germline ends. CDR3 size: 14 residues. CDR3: CASSYTTTGYEQYF. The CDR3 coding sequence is TGTGCCAGCAGTTACACAACGACAGGCTACGAGCAGTACTTC.

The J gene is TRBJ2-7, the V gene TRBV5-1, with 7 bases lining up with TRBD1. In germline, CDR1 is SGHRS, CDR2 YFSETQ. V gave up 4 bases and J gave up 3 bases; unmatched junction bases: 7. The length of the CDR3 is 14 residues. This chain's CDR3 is CASSGGQIFYEQYF. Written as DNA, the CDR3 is TGCGCCAGCAGCGGGGGACAGATCTTCTACGAGCAGTACTTC.

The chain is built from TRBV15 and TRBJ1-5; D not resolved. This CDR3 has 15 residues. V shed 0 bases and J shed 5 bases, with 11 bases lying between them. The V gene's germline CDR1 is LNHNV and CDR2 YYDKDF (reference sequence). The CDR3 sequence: CATSRDRNSYQPQHF. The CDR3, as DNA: TGTGCCACCAGCAGAGATAGAAACAGTTATCAGCCCCAGCATTTT.

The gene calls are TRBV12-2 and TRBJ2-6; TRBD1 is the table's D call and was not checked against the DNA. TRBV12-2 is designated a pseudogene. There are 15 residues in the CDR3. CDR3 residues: CASRHTGDGANVLTF. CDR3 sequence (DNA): TGTGCAAGTCGCCACACAGGGGATGGGGCCAACGTCCTGACTTTC.

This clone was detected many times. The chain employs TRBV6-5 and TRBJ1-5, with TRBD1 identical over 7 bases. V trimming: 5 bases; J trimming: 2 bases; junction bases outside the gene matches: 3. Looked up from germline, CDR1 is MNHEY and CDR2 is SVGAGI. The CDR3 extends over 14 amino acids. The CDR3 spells CASSRTGRNQPQHF. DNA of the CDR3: TGTGCCAGCAGTAGGACAGGCCGCAATCAGCCCCAGCATTTT.

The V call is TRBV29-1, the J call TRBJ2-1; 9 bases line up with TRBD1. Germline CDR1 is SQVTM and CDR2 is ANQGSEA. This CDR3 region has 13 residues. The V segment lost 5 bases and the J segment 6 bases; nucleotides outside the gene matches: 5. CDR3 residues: CSVPGTGFNEQFF. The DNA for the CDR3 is TGCAGCGTTCCCGGGACAGGGTTCAATGAGCAGTTCTTC.

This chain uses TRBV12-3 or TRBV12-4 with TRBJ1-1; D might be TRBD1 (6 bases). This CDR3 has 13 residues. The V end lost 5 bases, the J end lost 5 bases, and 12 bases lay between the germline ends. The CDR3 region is CASSPPQGTEAFF. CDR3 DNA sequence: TGTGCCAGCAGTCCCCCCCAGGGGACTGAAGCTTTCTTT.

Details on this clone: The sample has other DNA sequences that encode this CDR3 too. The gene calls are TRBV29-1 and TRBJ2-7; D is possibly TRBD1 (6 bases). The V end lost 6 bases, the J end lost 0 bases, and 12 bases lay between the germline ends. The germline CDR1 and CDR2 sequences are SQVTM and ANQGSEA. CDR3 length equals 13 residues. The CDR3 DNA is TGCAGCGTAGGGGGACGGGCCTCCTACGAGCAGTACTTC. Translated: CSVGGRASYEQYF.

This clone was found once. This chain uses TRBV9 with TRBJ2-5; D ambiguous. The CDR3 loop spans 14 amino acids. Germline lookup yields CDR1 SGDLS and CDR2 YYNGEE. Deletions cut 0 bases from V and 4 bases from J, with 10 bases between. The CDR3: CASSVADFPETQYF. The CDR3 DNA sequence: TGTGCCAGCAGCGTAGCCGACTTCCCAGAGACCCAGTACTTC.

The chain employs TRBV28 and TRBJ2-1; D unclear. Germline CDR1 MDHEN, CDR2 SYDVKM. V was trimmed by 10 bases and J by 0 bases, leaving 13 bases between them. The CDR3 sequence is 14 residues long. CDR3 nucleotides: TGTGCCACCAGCCAACCTAGCTCCTACAATGAGCAGTTCTTC. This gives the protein CATSQPSSYNEQFF.

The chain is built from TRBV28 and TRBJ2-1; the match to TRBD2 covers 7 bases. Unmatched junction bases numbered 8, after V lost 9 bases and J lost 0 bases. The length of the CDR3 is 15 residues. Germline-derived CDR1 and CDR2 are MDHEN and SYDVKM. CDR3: CASYPGGSSYNEQFF. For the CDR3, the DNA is TGTGCCAGTTACCCCGGGGGGAGCTCCTACAATGAGCAGTTCTTC.